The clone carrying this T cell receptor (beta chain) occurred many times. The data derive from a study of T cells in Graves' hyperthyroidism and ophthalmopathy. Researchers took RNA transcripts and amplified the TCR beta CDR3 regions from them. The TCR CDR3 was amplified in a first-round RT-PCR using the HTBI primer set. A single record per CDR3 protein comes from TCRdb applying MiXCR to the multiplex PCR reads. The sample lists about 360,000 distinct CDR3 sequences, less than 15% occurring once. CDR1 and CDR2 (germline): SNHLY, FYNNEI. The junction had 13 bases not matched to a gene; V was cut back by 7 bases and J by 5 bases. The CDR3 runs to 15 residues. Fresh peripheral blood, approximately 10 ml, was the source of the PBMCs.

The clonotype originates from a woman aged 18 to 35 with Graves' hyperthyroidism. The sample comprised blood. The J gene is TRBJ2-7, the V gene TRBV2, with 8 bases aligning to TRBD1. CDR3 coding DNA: TGTGCCAGCAAAGATCCCCGGACAGGGAGCAACGAGCAGTACTTC. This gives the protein CASKDPRTGSNEQYF. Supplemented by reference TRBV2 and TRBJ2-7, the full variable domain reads EPEVTQTPSHQVTQMGQEVILRCVPISNHLYFYWYRQILGQKVEFLVSFYNNEISEKSEIFDDQFSVERPDGSNFTLKIRSTKLEDSAMYFCASKDPRTGSNEQYFGPGTRLTVT.